One and the same sample provided the 15 T cell receptor beta chains below, sequenced in a study of neurological immune-mediated disorders. Time point in this sample: longitudinal time-point 2. In TCRdb, the 5' RACE reads were re-called with MiXCR into one record per CDR3 protein. The data show 81,000 or so distinct CDR3 sequences, roughly an eighth seen once. The specimen sequenced was PBMCs. The receptors were sampled from a female donor with HTLV-1-associated myelopathy (HAM/TSP).

In its sample, this clonotype was seen many times. The V gene is TRBV5-1, the J gene TRBJ2-5; the match to TRBD1 covers 9 bases. Per the germline V gene, CDR1 is SGHRS and CDR2 is YFSETQ. With V trimmed by 3 bases and J by 9 bases, 3 bases remained unmatched. This CDR3 has 12 residues. The DNA for the CDR3 is TGCGCCAGCAGCTGGGACAGGGAAGCCCAGTACTTC. Translating it yields CASSWDREAQYF.

This clonotype was counted many times. V gene TRBV20-1 combines with J gene TRBJ2-3, with D possibly being TRBD2 (6 bases). Per germline, CDR1 DFQATT and CDR2 SNEGSKA (reference sequence). V shed 5 bases and J shed 9 bases, with 18 bases lying between them. The CDR3 totals 13 residues. CDR3 coding DNA: TGCAGTGCTGGGGGACTCGTGGCGGGCACGCAGTATTTT. Translation: CSAGGLVAGTQYF.

Ten or more counts support this clonotype. The chain is built from TRBV11-1 and TRBJ2-7; either TRBD1 or TRBD2 may supply D (5 bases each). Germline CDR1 and CDR2: SGHAT and FQDESV (reference sequence). Trimming took 5 bases from V and 2 from J, leaving 25 bases between them. CDR3 length: 18 amino acids. The CDR3 DNA sequence: TGTGCCAGCAGCCCAACCTTGGGACGGTGGGGGACCACCTACGAGCAGTACTTC. Protein sequence: CASSPTLGRWGTTYEQYF. The full variable domain, with the rest looked up from reference TRBV11-1 and TRBJ2-7, is EAEVAQSPRYKITEKSQAVAFWCDPISGHATLYWYRQILGQGPELLVQFQDESVVDDSQLPKDRFSAERLKGVDSTLKIQPAELGDSAMYLCASSPTLGRWGTTYEQYFGPGTRLTVT.

This clonotype has a count of ten or more. The chain recombines TRBV4-2 with TRBJ2-1; 12 bases match TRBD2. V shed 1 base and J 9 bases; nucleotides not matched to a gene: 7. This CDR3 spans 16 amino acids. Per germline, CDR1 LGHNA and CDR2 YNFKEQ. CDR3 coding DNA: TGTGCCAGCAGCCAAGTTTCTAGCGGGGGGGCAGGTGAGCAGTTCTTC. The encoded protein is CASSQVSSGGAGEQFF.

In this sample, this clonotype turned up many times. The rearrangement joins TRBV11-2 to TRBJ1-5, with D uncertain. V gave up 0 bases and J gave up 6 bases, with 6 bases separating them. Germline V gene sequence: CDR1 SGHAT, CDR2 FQNNGV. This CDR3 has 13 amino acids. The CDR3 bases are TGTGCCAGCAGCTTAGATCCGCGTCAGCCCCAGCATTTT. This codes for CASSLDPRQPQHF.

This clonotype was seen ten or more times. The chain recombines TRBV7-2 with TRBJ2-1; TRBD2 is a possible D gene (6 bases). V shed 4 bases and J shed 1 base, with 11 bases lying between them. Germline lookup yields CDR1 SGHTA and CDR2 FQGNSA. CDR3 size: 15 residues. In DNA form, the CDR3 reads TGTGCCAGCAGCTCACTGGGGGGATCCTACAATGAGCAGTTCTTC. It yields the protein CASSSLGGSYNEQFF. Based on the CDR3 plus reference TRBV7-2 and TRBJ2-1, the full variable domain is GAGVSQSPSNKVTEKGKDVELRCDPISGHTALYWYRQSLGQGLEFLIYFQGNSAPDKSGLPSDRFSAERTGGSVSTLTIQRTQQEDSAVYLCASSSLGGSYNEQFFGPGTRLTVL.

As concerns this clonotype: At one boundary the junction diverges from the germline segment, which might be a read error. The chain employs TRBV20-1 and TRBJ2-3; 10 bases agree with TRBD1. CDR1 and CDR2 from the germline V gene are DFQATT and SNEGSKA (reference sequence). The CDR3 extends over 14 amino acids. CDR3 residues: CSARDRGYPNTQCF. CDR3 coding DNA: TGCAGTGCTAGGGACAGGGGGTATCCAAATACGCAGTGTTTT.

The sample holds many counts of this clonotype. The rearrangement uses TRBV5-4 and TRBJ1-6; 12 nucleotides line up with TRBD1. The trim removed 1 base at V and 7 bases at J, leaving 3 bases unmatched. CDR3 length: 16 residues. Germline values: CDR1 SGHNT, CDR2 YYREEE (reference sequence). The CDR3 sequence: CASSLPGQGANSPLHF. CDR3 bases: TGTGCCAGCAGCTTGCCGGGACAGGGGGCGAATTCACCCCTCCACTTT.

The count of this clonotype is one. This sequence may be a read error, since a much larger clone differs from it by one base. CDR3 residues: CASSPNRGSSYDQYF. The CDR3 nucleotides are TGTGCCAGCAGCCCAAACAGGGGAAGCTCCTACGATCAGTACTTC. This chain uses TRBV12-3 or TRBV12-4 with TRBJ2-7; 7 positions agree with TRBD1. This CDR3 comprises 15 residues.

This clonotype was found many times. The chain links TRBV6-2 or TRBV6-3 to TRBJ2-7; 8 bases are a match to TRBD1. The ends lost 2 bases at V and 4 bases at J; junction bases unmatched: 7. The CDR3 is 15 amino acids. Germline loops: CDR1 MNHEY, CDR2 SVGEGT. CDR3 coding DNA: TGTGCCAGCAGTTACACTGGACAGGGATATTACGAGCAGTACTTC. Its translation is CASSYTGQGYYEQYF.

Concerning this clonotype itself: No DNA is shown, since the ends of the CDR3 on it are uncertain; the CDR3 is the one TCRdb lists. The rearrangement joins TRBV6-2 or TRBV6-3 to TRBJ2-2; TRBD2, as called in the table, went unchecked against the DNA. The CDR3 totals 16 residues, both ends included. CDR1 and CDR2 (germline): MNHEY, SVGEGT. This chain's CDR3 is CASSYGRGTAPGSCFF.

This clonotype was counted only a few times. This chain links TRBV6-5 with TRBJ2-3, with TRBD1 identical over 8 bases. CDR3 length: 14 residues. The V gene's germline CDR1 is MNHEY and CDR2 SVGAGI. Trimming cost V 6 bases and J 6 bases; bases outside gene matches: 8. Here the CDR3 reads CASSVGQGPDTQYF. The CDR3 DNA sequence: TGTGCCAGCAGCGTCGGACAGGGCCCCGATACGCAGTATTTT.

The table lists this clonotype with many counts. The CDR3 DNA reads as TGCGCCAGCAGCGGGACAGGGGGGACTTCCACCCAGACCTACGAGCAGTACTTC. Translating gives CASSGTGGTSTQTYEQYF. The V and J genes are TRBV4-1 and TRBJ2-7, with 11 nucleotides matching TRBD1. CDR1 is MGHRA and CDR2 is YSYEKL in the germline V gene. The CDR3 has 18 amino acids. After removal of 5 bases from V and 2 bases from J, the junction contained 14 bases not matched to a gene.

The V call is TRBV7-3, the J call TRBJ2-6; no definite D call. The germline V and J ends were trimmed by 4 bases and 1 base, with 14 bases remaining between them. This CDR3 spans 17 amino acids. CDR1 and CDR2 from the germline V gene are SGHTA and FQGTGA. The CDR3 coding sequence is TGTGCCAGCAGCTCACACAATGGACGGTCTGGGGCCAACGTCCTGACTTTC. Translated, it gives CASSSHNGRSGANVLTF.

This clonotype came up many times. The rearrangement uses TRBV5-5 and TRBJ1-1; no definite D call. The CDR3 runs 14 residues. The germline V gene encodes CDR1 SGHKS and CDR2 YYEKEE (reference sequence). V shed 2 bases and J shed 5 bases, with 13 bases lying between them. CDR3 sequence (DNA): TGTGCCAGCAGCTTTCGGATCGAAGTTACTGAAGCTTTCTTT. This codes for CASSFRIEVTEAFF.